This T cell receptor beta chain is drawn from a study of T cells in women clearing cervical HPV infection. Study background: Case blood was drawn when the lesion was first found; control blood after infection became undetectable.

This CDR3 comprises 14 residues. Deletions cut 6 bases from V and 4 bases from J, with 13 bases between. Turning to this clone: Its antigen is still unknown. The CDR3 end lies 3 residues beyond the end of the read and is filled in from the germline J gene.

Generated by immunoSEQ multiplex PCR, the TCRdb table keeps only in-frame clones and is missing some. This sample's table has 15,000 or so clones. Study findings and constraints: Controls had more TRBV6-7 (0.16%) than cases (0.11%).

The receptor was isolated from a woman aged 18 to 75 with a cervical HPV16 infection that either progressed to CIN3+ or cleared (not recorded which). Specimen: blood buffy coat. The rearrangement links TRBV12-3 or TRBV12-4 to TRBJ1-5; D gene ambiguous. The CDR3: CASSPGARNQPQHF. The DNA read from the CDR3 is TGTGCCAGCAGCCCTGGTGCCCGGAATCAGCCC.